These 26 T cell receptor beta chains were all obtained from the same sample, sequenced in a study of T cell responses to AZD1222 COVID-19 vaccine. Only in-frame clones appear in the TCRdb table, and some are missing; sequencing was by immunoSEQ multiplex PCR. Of around 87,000 clones in the sample, 85% to 90% were seen once. This specimen was peripheral blood, taken 28 days after the second AZD1222 dose. These receptors were obtained from an adult who received the AZD1222 COVID-19 vaccine.

The chain employs TRBV28 and TRBJ1-2; 9 bases are shared with TRBD1. Germline trimming cut 6 bases from V and 2 bases from J; bases unmatched to any gene: 7. The germline gives CDR1 MDHEN, CDR2 SYDVKM. The CDR3 covers 15 residues. Here the CDR3 DNA reads TGTGCCAGCAGCACTCGGGGACAGGGAAACTATGGCTACACCTTC. Residues: CASSTRGQGNYGYTF.

V usage is TRBV19 and J usage is TRBJ1-1; 8 nucleotides align to TRBD1. Germline CDR1 and CDR2: LNHDA and SQIVND (reference sequence). This CDR3 comprises 13 residues. Germline trimming cut 4 bases from V and 9 bases from J; bases unmatched to any gene: 7. The CDR3, as DNA: TGTGCCAGTAGTACAAGAGGACAGGGAAAAGCTTTCTTT. It specifies CASSTRGQGKAFF.

V usage is TRBV7-3 and J usage is TRBJ1-1, with D possibly TRBD1 on 6 matching bases. This CDR3 has 17 amino acids. Trimming took off 5 bases at V and 1 base at J, with 20 bases between the two ends. Germline V lookup: CDR1 SGHTA, CDR2 FQGTGA. The CDR3 sequence is CASSTSGGAPSNTEAFF. The DNA of the CDR3 is TGTGCCAGCAGCACCTCGGGGGGGGCCCCGTCGAACACTGAAGCTTTCTTT. Supplemented by reference TRBV7-3 and TRBJ1-1, the full variable domain reads GAGVSQTPSNKVTEKGKYVELRCDPISGHTALYWYRQSLGQGPEFLIYFQGTGAADDSGLPNDRFFAVRPEGSVSTLKIQRTERGDSAVYLCASSTSGGAPSNTEAFFGQGTRLTVV.

J is TRBJ2-3 and V is TRBV12-3 or TRBV12-4; D gene unclear. The V end lost 3 bases, the J end lost 6 bases, and 4 bases lay between the germline ends. There are 11 residues in the CDR3. The CDR3 DNA sequence: TGTGCCAGCAGTTTTTTGGATACGCAGTATTTT. Its translation is CASSFLDTQYF.

A single count supports this clone. The chain recombines TRBV11-2 with TRBJ2-3; the match to TRBD2 covers 7 bases. Germline V lookup: CDR1 SGHAT, CDR2 FQNNGV. V was pared by 3 bases and J by 4 bases, with 13 bases of the junction left unmatched. This CDR3 is 17 amino acids long. The CDR3 here is CASSFLRGGSHPDTQYF. The CDR3, as DNA: TGTGCCAGCAGCTTTCTTCGAGGCGGGAGCCACCCAGATACGCAGTATTTT. Combining the CDR3 with reference TRBV11-2 and TRBJ2-3 gives the whole variable domain EAGVAQSPRYKIIEKRQSVAFWCNPISGHATLYWYQQILGQGPKLLIQFQNNGVVDDSQLPKDRFSAERLKGVDSTLKIQPAKLEDSAVYLCASSFLRGGSHPDTQYFGPGTRLTVL.

This clone occurred a few times. J is TRBJ1-6 and V is TRBV7-2, with D perhaps matching TRBD1 (6 bases). The CDR3 extends over 14 amino acids. Trimming stripped 4 bases from V and 9 bases from J, with 13 bases between. Germline CDR1 SGHTA, CDR2 FQGNSA. CDR3 protein: CASSYRDLSSPLHF. The CDR3 nucleotides read TGTGCCAGCAGCTACAGGGATTTAAGTTCACCCCTCCACTTT.

The chain is built from TRBV19 and TRBJ2-3; D is perhaps TRBD1 or TRBD2 (6 bases each). The CDR3 runs to 15 residues. Per germline, CDR1 LNHDA and CDR2 SQIVND (reference sequence). The V gene lost 7 bases and the J gene lost 2 bases, with 16 bases spanning the gap. The DNA of the CDR3 is TGTGCCAGTACGACGACGGGGGCATACACAGATACGCAGTATTTT. Amino acid sequence: CASTTTGAYTDTQYF. The whole variable domain, remainder taken from reference TRBV19 and TRBJ2-3, is DGGITQSPKYLFRKEGQNVTLSCEQNLNHDAMYWYRQDPGQGLRLIYYSQIVNDFQKGDIAEGYSVSREKKESFPLTVTSAQKNPTAFYLCASTTTGAYTDTQYFGPGTRLTVL.

J is TRBJ2-3 and V is TRBV6-2 or TRBV6-3; maybe TRBD1 (6 bases). CDR1 MNHEY and CDR2 SVGEGT come from the germline V gene. The V end lost 7 bases, the J end lost 6 bases, and 17 bases lay between the germline ends. CDR3 length: 14 amino acids. The CDR3 DNA follows: TGTGCCAGCACCCCTCGCAGGGGTGGGGATACGCAGTATTTT. It encodes CASTPRRGGDTQYF.

The chain carries TRBV13 and TRBJ2-3; D is undetermined. The CDR3 extends over 12 amino acids. V was clipped by 4 bases and J by 8 bases, with 10 bases between them. Germline V gives CDR1 PRHDT, CDR2 FYEKMQ (reference sequence). The CDR3 DNA reads as TGTGCCAGCAGCTCACTCCCGGGTACGCAGTATTTT. Protein sequence: CASSSLPGTQYF.

V usage is TRBV19 and J usage is TRBJ1-3, with 8 nucleotides matching TRBD1. Germline values: CDR1 LNHDA, CDR2 SQIVND (reference sequence). V lost 8 bases and J lost 4; bases outside the gene matches: 13. CDR3 size: 16 residues. This chain's CDR3 is CASVKGTGSAGNTIYF. DNA of the CDR3: TGTGCCAGTGTCAAAGGGACAGGTTCCGCGGGAAACACCATATATTTT.

The sample holds a few counts of this clone. The chain joins TRBV19 to TRBJ1-4; D is unclear. Germline V CDR1 and CDR2: LNHDA, SQIVND (reference sequence). Trimming took off 8 bases at V and 10 bases at J, with 8 bases between the two ends. The CDR3 consists of 10 residues. In DNA form, the CDR3 reads TGTGCCAGTCCGCATATAAAACTGTTTTTT. This translates into CASPHIKLFF.

The chain joins TRBV18 to TRBJ2-6, with D unresolved. Germline CDR1 and CDR2: KGHSH and LQKENI. The V and J ends lost 3 bases and 0 bases respectively, with 3 bases between them. The CDR3 has 14 residues. CDR3 coding DNA: TGTGCCAGCTCACCTACCTCTGGGGCCAACGTCCTGACTTTC. It yields the protein CASSPTSGANVLTF.

This chain connects TRBV19 to TRBJ1-4; 8 bases agree with TRBD1. This CDR3 contains 16 residues. With V trimmed by 1 base and J by 8 bases, 9 bases remained unmatched. The germline CDR1 and CDR2 sequences are LNHDA and SQIVND (reference sequence). CDR3: CASSIGQGFLGEKLFF. The DNA for the CDR3 is TGTGCCAGTAGTATAGGACAGGGGTTCTTAGGAGAAAAACTGTTTTTT.

The rearrangement links TRBV2 to TRBJ1-5; TRBD1 is a possible D gene (5 bases). Germline CDR1 reads SNHLY; CDR2 reads FYNNEI. This CDR3 comprises 14 residues. Trimming left V 6 bases short and J 3 bases short, with 12 bases between. In nucleotides, the CDR3 is TGTGCCAGCAGCAACCGGGACTCCAATCAGCCCCAGCATTTT. Its translation: CASSNRDSNQPQHF. The full variable domain, completed using reference TRBV2 and TRBJ1-5, is EPEVTQTPSHQVTQMGQEVILRCVPISNHLYFYWYRQILGQKVEFLVSFYNNEISEKSEIFDDQFSVERPDGSNFTLKIRSTKLEDSAMYFCASSNRDSNQPQHFGDGTRLSIL.

This rearrangement joins TRBV24-1 to TRBJ1-2; D unclear. The V end was cut by 2 bases, the J end by 4 bases, with 10 bases between. The length of the CDR3 is 14 residues. Looked up from germline, CDR1 is KGHDR and CDR2 is SFDVKD. CDR3 sequence reads: CATSDSDTTYGYTF. The CDR3, as DNA: TGTGCCACCAGTGATTCAGACACCACCTATGGCTACACCTTC.

J is TRBJ2-2 and V is TRBV2, with a weak D call TRBD2 (5 bases). CDR1 and CDR2 (germline): SNHLY, FYNNEI. The ends were cut back, 4 bases at V and 0 bases at J, with 12 bases in the middle. The CDR3 spans 16 residues. CDR3 in DNA: TGTGCCAGCAGTGGGCCCAGCGGTACGAACACCGGGGAGCTGTTTTTT. The encoded protein is CASSGPSGTNTGELFF.

CDR3 loop: CASSFPWGSTDTQYF. The DNA of the CDR3 is TGTGCCAGCAGCTTCCCCTGGGGTAGCACAGATACGCAGTATTTT. This sequence joins TRBV7-9 and TRBJ2-3; D is unresolved. The germline gives CDR1 SEHNR, CDR2 FQNEAQ (reference sequence). V was pared by 3 bases and J by 0 bases, with 10 bases between. This CDR3 spans 15 amino acids.

This chain joins TRBV19 and TRBJ2-1, with D possibly TRBD2 on 6 matching bases. CDR1 is LNHDA and CDR2 is SQIVND in the germline V gene (reference sequence). The CDR3 sequence is 18 residues long. V was clipped by 6 bases and J by 1 base, with 22 bases between them. The CDR3 DNA reads TGTGCCAGTAGCAATTCGTGGCGGGATCGCTATTCCTACAATGAGCAGTTCTTC. Translation gives CASSNSWRDRYSYNEQFF.

CDR3: CASSKPRQGLSKETQYF. The CDR3 DNA sequence: TGTGCCAGTAGTAAACCTCGACAGGGATTATCCAAAGAGACCCAGTACTTC. V usage is TRBV19 and J usage is TRBJ2-5; 7 bases agree with TRBD1. Germline values: CDR1 LNHDA, CDR2 SQIVND (reference sequence). The CDR3 runs 17 residues. V lost 4 bases, J lost 3 bases, and 14 bases stayed unmatched.

The chain combines TRBV19 with TRBJ1-5; D is undetermined. Looked up from germline, CDR1 is LNHDA and CDR2 is SQIVND (reference sequence). This CDR3 contains 13 residues. Trimming removed 7 bases at V and 7 bases at J, with 14 bases between. As DNA, the CDR3 is TGTGCCAGTACGGCAACGAGGTGGCAGCCCCAGCATTTT. Translation gives CASTATRWQPQHF. The variable domain in full, with the rest retrieved from reference TRBV19 and TRBJ1-5, is DGGITQSPKYLFRKEGQNVTLSCEQNLNHDAMYWYRQDPGQGLRLIYYSQIVNDFQKGDIAEGYSVSREKKESFPLTVTSAQKNPTAFYLCASTATRWQPQHFGDGTRLSIL.

V gene TRBV7-2 combines with J gene TRBJ1-2; 9 bases map to TRBD1. J gave up 4 bases and V 5 bases, and 11 bases lay outside the gene matches. Germline V gene lookup returns CDR1 SGHTA and CDR2 FQGNSA. This CDR3 is 16 amino acids long. The CDR3 DNA is TGTGCCAGCAGCAAGGCCCGGGACAGGGTAGGCTATGGCTACACCTTC. This gives the protein CASSKARDRVGYGYTF.

This clone was counted once. The chain combines TRBV3-1 (or the pseudogene TRBV3-2) with TRBJ1-6; 10 nucleotides match TRBD1. Trimming took 5 bases from V and 7 from J; bases not matched to a gene: 2. Germline values: CDR1 LGHDT, CDR2 YNNKEL (reference sequence). The CDR3 is 14 residues long. As DNA, the CDR3 is TGTGCCAGCAGCATGGACAGGGGGAATTCACCCCTCCACTTT. It encodes CASSMDRGNSPLHF.

DNA for the CDR3: TGTGCCAGCAGACTCCGGACTAGCGGAGACAATGAGCAGTTCTTC. This gives the protein CASRLRTSGDNEQFF. The V call is TRBV6-5, the J call TRBJ2-1; 10 bases align to TRBD2. J was trimmed by 5 bases and V by 6 bases; bases with no gene match: 7. Per the germline V gene, CDR1 is MNHEY and CDR2 is SVGAGI. The CDR3 covers 15 residues.

This clone was detected a few times. One junction end disagrees with the germline gene, perhaps due to a read error. The DNA for the CDR3 is TGTGCTAGCAGCTTAGGCCGCTCCCACCAGACCCAGTACTTC. Its translation is CASSLGRSHQTQYF. The chain has TRBV7-7 and TRBJ2-5, with unresolved D. CDR1 and CDR2 (germline): SSHAT, FNYEAQ (reference sequence). The CDR3 is made up of 14 amino acids. Complete variable domain (other parts from reference TRBV7-7 and TRBJ2-5): GAGVSQSPRYKVTKRGQDVTLRCDPISSHATLYWYQQALGQGPEFLTYFNYEAQPDKSGLPSDRFSAERPEGSISTLTIQRTEQRDSAMYRCASSLGRSHQTQYFGPGTRLLVL.

In its sample, this clone was seen a few times. The V call is TRBV5-1, the J call TRBJ2-7; D gene ambiguous. V lost 0 bases and J lost 0, with 7 bases in between. Germline CDR1 SGHRS, CDR2 YFSETQ. This CDR3 has 14 residues. CDR3 in DNA: TGCGCCAGCAGCTTGGGGCCACACTCCTACGAGCAGTACTTC. Its translation is CASSLGPHSYEQYF.

The chain combines TRBV29-1 with TRBJ2-2, with D unclear. Between the trimmed V and J ends, which lost 3 bases and 5 bases, there was a span of 10 bases. There are 13 residues in the CDR3. Germline loops: CDR1 SQVTM, CDR2 ANQGSEA. CDR3 bases: TGCAGCGTTGACAAGGGTGGAACCGGGGAGCTGTTTTTT. The encoded protein is CSVDKGGTGELFF.